This TCR beta chain was identified in a study of cytomegalovirus exposure and HLA in healthy donors. Study-wide findings and caveats: Segments of the TCR beta V type were, in most cases, productive about 87% or about 30% of the time in an earlier analysis. Later analysis reportedly placed an Asian-associated ancestry cluster below the roughly 690-donor mean in N-insertions.

On this clone itself: No antigen is known for it.

Unmatched junction bases numbered 10, after V lost 5 bases and J lost 2 bases. The length of the CDR3 is 15 residues. Germline CDR1 reads SQVTM; CDR2 reads ANQGSEA. Unrecorded immune exposure was likely among donors, who were nominally healthy when sampled. 13 Jbeta primers and 60 Vbeta primers were used for the PCR. Study processing details: Roughly 80 million unique TCR beta chains, 9.5 million to 11 million of them shared, were counted by a later analysis. The protocol was immunoSEQ multiplex PCR, while the TCRdb copy is restricted to in-frame clones and leaves out a portion. That table gives V, J and clone size, and the DNA gave D and trimming. This sample's clone table lists about 160,000 clones.

The clonotype originates from a man under 40 in good health and CMV-seronegative. The sequenced material came from PBMCs. This chain joins TRBV29-1 and TRBJ2-7; 9 bases agree with TRBD2. CDR3 in DNA: TGCAGCGTTACCCCGACTAGCGGTGGGACCTACGAGCAGTACTTC. It is translated as CSVTPTSGGTYEQYF.